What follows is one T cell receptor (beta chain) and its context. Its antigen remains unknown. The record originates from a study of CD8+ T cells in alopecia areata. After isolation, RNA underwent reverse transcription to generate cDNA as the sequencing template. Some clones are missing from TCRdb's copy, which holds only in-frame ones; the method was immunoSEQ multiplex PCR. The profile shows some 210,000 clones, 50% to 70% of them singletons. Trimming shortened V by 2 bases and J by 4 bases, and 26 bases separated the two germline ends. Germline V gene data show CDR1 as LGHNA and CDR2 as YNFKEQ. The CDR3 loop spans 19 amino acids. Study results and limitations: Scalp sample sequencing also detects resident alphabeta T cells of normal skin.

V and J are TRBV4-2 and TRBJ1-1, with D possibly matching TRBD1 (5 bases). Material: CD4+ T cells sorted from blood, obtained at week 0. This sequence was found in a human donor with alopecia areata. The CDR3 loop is CASSQNPRWGPEAGTEAFF. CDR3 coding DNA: TGTGCCAGCAGCCAAAACCCGAGGTGGGGCCCCGAGGCGGGCACTGAAGCTTTCTTT.